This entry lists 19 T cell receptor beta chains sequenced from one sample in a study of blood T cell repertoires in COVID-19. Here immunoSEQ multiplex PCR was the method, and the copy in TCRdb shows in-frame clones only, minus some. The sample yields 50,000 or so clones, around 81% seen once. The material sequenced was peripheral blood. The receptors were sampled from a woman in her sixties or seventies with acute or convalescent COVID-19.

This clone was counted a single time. The CDR3 nucleotides are TGTGCCAGCAGCCCCGGGACTAGCGGGGGGGCGGCCTACGAGCAGTACTTC. It is translated as CASSPGTSGGAAYEQYF. V is TRBV7-2 and J is TRBJ2-7, with 16 bases aligning to TRBD2. Germline V CDR1 and CDR2: SGHTA, FQGNSA. The CDR3 is 17 amino acids. With 5 bases clipped from V and 2 bases from J, the junction kept 6 bases outside the gene matches.

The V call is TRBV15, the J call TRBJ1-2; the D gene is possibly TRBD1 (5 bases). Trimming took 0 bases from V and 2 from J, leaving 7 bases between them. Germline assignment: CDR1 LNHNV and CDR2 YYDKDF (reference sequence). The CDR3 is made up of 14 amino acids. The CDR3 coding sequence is TGTGCCACCAGCAGAGACAGGGCCAACTATGGCTACACCTTC. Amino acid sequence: CATSRDRANYGYTF.

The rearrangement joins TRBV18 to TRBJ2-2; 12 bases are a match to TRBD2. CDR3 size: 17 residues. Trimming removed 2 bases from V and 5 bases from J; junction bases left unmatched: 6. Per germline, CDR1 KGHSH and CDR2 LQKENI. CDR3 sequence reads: CASSPGLAGFKTGELFF. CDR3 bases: TGTGCCAGCTCACCAGGACTAGCGGGGTTTAAAACCGGGGAGCTGTTTTTT.

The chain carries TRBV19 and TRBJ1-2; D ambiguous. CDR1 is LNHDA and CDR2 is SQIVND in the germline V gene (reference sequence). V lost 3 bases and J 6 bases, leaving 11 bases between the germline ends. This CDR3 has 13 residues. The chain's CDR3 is CASSMTHANGYTF. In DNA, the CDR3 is TGTGCCAGTAGTATGACTCACGCCAATGGCTACACCTTC.

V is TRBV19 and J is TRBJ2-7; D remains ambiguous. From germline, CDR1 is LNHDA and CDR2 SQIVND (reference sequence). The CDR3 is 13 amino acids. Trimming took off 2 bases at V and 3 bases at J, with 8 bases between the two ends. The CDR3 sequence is CASSINRFYEQYF. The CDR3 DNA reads TGTGCCAGTAGTATAAACCGGTTCTACGAGCAGTACTTC.

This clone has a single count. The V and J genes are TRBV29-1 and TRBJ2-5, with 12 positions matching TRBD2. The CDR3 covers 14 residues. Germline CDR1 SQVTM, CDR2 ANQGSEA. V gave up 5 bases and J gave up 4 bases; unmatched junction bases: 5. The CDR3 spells CSVSVTSGGETQYF. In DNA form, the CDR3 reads TGCAGCGTTTCGGTGACTAGCGGGGGAGAGACCCAGTACTTC. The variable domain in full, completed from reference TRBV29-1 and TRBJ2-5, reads SAVISQKPSRDICQRGTSLTIQCQVDSQVTMMFWYRQQPGQSLTLIATANQGSEATYESGFVIDKFPISRPNLTFSTLTVSNMSPEDSSIYLCSVSVTSGGETQYFGPGTRLLVL.

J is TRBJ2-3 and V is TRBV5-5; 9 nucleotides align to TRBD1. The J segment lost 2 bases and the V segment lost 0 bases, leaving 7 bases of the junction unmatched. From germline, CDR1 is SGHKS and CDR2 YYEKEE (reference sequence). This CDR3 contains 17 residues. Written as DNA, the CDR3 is TGTGCCAGCAGCTTGGCCACGGGACAGGGAGTCACAGATACGCAGTATTTT. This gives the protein CASSLATGQGVTDTQYF.

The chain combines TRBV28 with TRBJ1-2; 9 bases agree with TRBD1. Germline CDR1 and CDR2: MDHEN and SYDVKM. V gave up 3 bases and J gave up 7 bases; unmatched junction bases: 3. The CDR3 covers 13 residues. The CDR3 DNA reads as TGTGCCAGCAGTTTGGGACAGGGTCTTGGCTACACCTTC. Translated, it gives CASSLGQGLGYTF.

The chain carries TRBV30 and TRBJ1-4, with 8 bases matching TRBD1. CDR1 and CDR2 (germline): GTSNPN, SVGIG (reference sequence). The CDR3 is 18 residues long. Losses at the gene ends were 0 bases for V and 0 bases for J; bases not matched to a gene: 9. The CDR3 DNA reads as TGTGCCTGGAGTGTTAGGTACAGGGGGAACCCAACTAATGAAAAACTGTTTTTT. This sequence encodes CAWSVRYRGNPTNEKLFF.

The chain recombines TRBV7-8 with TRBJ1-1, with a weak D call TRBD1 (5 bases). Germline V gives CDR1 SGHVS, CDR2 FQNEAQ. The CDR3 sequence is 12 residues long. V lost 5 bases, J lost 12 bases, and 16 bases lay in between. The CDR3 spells CASSPGRWGTFF. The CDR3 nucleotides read TGTGCCAGCAGCCCCGGGAGGTGGGGCACTTTCTTT.

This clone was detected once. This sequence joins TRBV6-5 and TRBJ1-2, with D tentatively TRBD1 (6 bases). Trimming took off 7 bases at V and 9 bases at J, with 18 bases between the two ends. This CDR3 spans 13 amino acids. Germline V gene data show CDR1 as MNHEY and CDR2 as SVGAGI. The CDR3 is CASTRYRDDSYTF. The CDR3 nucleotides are TGTGCCAGCACGAGGTACAGGGACGACAGCTACACCTTC.

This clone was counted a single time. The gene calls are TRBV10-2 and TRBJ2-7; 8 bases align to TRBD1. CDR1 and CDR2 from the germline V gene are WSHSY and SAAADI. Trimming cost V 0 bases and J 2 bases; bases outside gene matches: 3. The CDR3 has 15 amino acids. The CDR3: CASSESGQGAYEQYF. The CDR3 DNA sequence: TGCGCCAGCAGTGAGTCTGGACAGGGTGCCTACGAGCAGTACTTC.

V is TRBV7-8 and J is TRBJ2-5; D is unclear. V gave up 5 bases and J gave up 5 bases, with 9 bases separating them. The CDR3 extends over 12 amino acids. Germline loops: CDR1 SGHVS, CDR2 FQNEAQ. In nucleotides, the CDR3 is TGTGCCAGCAGCCACCGAAGCGAGACCCAGTACTTC. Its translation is CASSHRSETQYF.

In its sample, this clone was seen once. The CDR3 loop is CASSLAPGQAEAFF. CDR3 nucleotides: TGTGCCAGCAGCTTAGCCCCTGGACAGGCCGAAGCTTTCTTT. The chain carries TRBV7-6 and TRBJ1-1; 7 bases align to TRBD1. J was trimmed by 8 bases and V by 0 bases; bases with no gene match: 6. Germline-derived CDR1 and CDR2 are SGHVS and FNYEAQ. This CDR3 comprises 14 residues.

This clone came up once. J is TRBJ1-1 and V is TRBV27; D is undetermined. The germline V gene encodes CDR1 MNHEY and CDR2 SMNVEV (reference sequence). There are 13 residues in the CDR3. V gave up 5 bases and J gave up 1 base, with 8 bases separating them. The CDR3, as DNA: TGTGCCAGCAGTATTTTAGCGAACACTGAAGCTTTCTTT. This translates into CASSILANTEAFF.

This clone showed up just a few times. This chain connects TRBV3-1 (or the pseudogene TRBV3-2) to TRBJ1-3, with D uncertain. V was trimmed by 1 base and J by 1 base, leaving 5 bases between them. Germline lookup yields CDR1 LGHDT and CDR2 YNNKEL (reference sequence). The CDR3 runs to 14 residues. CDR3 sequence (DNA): TGTGCCAGCAGCCAAGGAGGGTCTGGAAACACCATATATTTT. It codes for CASSQGGSGNTIYF.

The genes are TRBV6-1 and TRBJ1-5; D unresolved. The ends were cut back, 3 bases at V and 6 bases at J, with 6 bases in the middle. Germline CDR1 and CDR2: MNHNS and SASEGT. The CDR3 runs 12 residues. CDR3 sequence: CASSDPGQPQHF. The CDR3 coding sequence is TGTGCCAGCAGTGACCCAGGTCAGCCCCAGCATTTT.

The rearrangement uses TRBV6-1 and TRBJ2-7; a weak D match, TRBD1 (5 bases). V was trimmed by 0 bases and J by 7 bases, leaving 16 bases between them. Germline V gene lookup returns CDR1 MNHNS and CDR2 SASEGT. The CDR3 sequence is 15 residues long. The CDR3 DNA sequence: TGTGCCAGCAGTGAAGCAAGGCAGGGCCCTTGGGAGCAGTACTTC. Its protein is CASSEARQGPWEQYF.

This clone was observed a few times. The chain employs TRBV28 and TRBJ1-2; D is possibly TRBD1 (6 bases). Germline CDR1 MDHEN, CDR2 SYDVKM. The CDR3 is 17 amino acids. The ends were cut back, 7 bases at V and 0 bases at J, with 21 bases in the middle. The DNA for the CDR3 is TGTGCCAGCATCAAACAGGGAGGGGTTCGCCCTAACTATGGCTACACCTTC. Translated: CASIKQGGVRPNYGYTF.